The source of this T cell receptor (beta chain) is a study of shared clonotypes between healthy human individuals. As regards this clone: Other DNA sequences in this sample translate to the same CDR3.

Per germline, CDR1 GTSNPN and CDR2 SVGIG (reference sequence). Trimming cost V 2 bases and J 1 base, with 8 bases left between them. This CDR3 region has 13 residues. Healthy adults negative for HIV, lacking recent acute infections or vaccinations, served as donors. Sequenced by immunoSEQ multiplex PCR; TCRdb stores in-frame clones only, minus some. The data show about 490,000 clones, about 79% seen once. The rearrangement joins TRBV30 to TRBJ1-1; D might be TRBD1 (6 bases). The source material was PBMCs. The clonotype comes from a woman in her forties in good health. Some clones in this sample may be carry-over from other donors' samples. In nucleotides, the CDR3 is TGTGCCTGGAGTAAGGGGGGGAACACTGAAGCTTTCTTT. This translates into CAWSKGGNTEAFF.